This note documents a single T cell receptor (beta chain) sequence. Its antigen is not identified. The CDR3 contains 15 residues. Germline loops: CDR1 SNHLY, CDR2 FYNNEI. Trimming shortened V by 4 bases and J by 1 base, and 11 bases separated the two germline ends. These data come from a study of shared clonotypes between healthy human individuals. As for the study in general: CD4 naive and CD4 memory each took three plates per donor, while CD8 naive took two and CD8 memory one. Findings and limits, study-wide: Several donors held about 4.6% of naive CD4 clonotypes in common.

The assay was immunoSEQ multiplex PCR, and TCRdb's table has in-frame clones only and misses some. The repertoire has roughly 600,000 clones, 98% of them found once; the top ten carry more than 0.3%. Naive CD8 populations comprised CD45RO-negative cells positively selected for CCR7, excluding terminally differentiated effector memory CD45RA+ cells. Healthy adults negative for HIV, lacking recent acute infections or vaccinations, served as donors. What was sequenced was naive CD8+ T cells sorted from blood. The rearrangement uses TRBV2 and TRBJ1-5; D not certain. The clonotype originates from a man aged 25 to 45 in good health. Written as DNA, the CDR3 is TGTGCCAGCAGTGTAGGCGGGAGAAGCAATCAGCCCCAGCATTTT. It encodes CASSVGGRSNQPQHF.